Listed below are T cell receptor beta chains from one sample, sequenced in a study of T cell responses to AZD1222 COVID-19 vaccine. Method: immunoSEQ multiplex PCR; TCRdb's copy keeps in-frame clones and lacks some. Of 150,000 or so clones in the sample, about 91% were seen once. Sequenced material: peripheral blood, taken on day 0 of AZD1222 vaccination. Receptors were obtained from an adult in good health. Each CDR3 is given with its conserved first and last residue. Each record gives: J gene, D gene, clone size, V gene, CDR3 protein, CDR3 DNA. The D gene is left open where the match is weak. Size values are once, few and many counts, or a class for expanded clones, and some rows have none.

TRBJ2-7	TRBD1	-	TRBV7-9	CASSSPGQTSYEQYF	TGTGCCAGCAGCTCCCCGGGACAGACCTCCTACGAGCAGTACTTC
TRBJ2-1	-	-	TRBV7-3	CASSLEGTSYNEQFF	TGTGCCAGCAGCTTAGAGGGGACCTCCTACAATGAGCAGTTCTTC
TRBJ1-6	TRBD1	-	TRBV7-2	CASSSGQTNSPLHF	TGTGCCAGCAGCTCGGGACAGACAAATTCACCCCTCCACTTT
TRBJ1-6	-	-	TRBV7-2	CASSPVENSPLHF	TGTGCCAGCAGCCCCGTGGAGAATTCACCCCTCCACTTT
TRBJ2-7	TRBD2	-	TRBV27	CASSPRGGGTYEQYF	TGTGCCAGCAGTCCCCGGGGCGGGGGAACCTACGAGCAGTACTTC
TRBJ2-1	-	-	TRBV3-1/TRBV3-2	CASSQRDQGWDEQFF	TGTGCCAGCAGCCAACGGGACCAGGGATGGGATGAGCAGTTCTTC
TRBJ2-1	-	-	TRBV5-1	CASSLGNNEQFF	TGCGCCAGCAGCTTGGGAAACAATGAGCAGTTCTTC
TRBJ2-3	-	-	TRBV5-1	CASSRGGTDTQYF	TGCGCCAGCAGTAGGGGAGGTACAGATACGCAGTATTTT
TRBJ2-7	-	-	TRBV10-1	CASSPLGKYEQYF	TGCGCCAGCAGCCCACTAGGGAAGTACGAGCAGTACTTC
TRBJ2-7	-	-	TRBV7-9	CASSLAGRVGEQYF	TGTGCCAGCAGCTTAGCCGGCAGGGTCGGCGAGCAGTACTTC
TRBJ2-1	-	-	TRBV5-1	CASSTGEANEQFF	TGCGCCAGCAGCACCGGGGAAGCAAATGAGCAGTTCTTC
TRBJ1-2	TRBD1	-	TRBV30	CAWSSLHRGGGYTF	TGTGCCTGGAGTTCCCTTCACAGGGGGGGTGGCTACACCTTC
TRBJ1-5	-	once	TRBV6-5	CASRPGESNQPQHF	TGTGCCAGCAGACCAGGGGAGAGCAATCAGCCCCAGCATTTT
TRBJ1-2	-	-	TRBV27	CASSPLQGTGYGYTF	TGTGCCAGCAGTCCCCTACAGGGTACCGGCTATGGCTACACCTTC
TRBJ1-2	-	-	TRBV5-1	CASSLGRDYGYTF	TGCGCCAGCAGCTTGGGGCGGGATTATGGCTACACCTTC
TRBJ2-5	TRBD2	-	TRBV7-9	CASSVTSGGAETQYF	TGTGCCAGCAGCGTGACTAGCGGGGGGGCGGAGACCCAGTACTTC
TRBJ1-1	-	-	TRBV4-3	CASSQGTKNTEAFF	TGCGCCAGCAGCCAAGGGACAAAGAACACTGAAGCTTTCTTT
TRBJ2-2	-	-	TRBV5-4	CASSLSRGSGELFF	TGTGCCAGCAGCTTGTCCAGGGGCTCCGGGGAGCTGTTTTTT
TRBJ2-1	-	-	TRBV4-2	CASSQVGVQSSYNEQFF	TGTGCCAGCAGCCAAGTGGGGGTACAGAGCTCCTACAATGAGCAGTTCTTC
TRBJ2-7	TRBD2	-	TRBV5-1	CASSLAASGLSYEQYF	TGCGCCAGCAGCTTGGCGGCTAGCGGGTTGTCCTACGAGCAGTACTTC
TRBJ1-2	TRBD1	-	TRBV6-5	CATEGTGVSNYGYTF	TGTGCCACTGAGGGAACAGGGGTTTCTAACTATGGCTACACCTTC
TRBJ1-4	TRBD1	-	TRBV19	CASKNGGTDNEKLFF	TGTGCCAGTAAAAATGGCGGGACAGATAATGAAAAACTGTTTTTT
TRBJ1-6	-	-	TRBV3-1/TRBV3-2	CASSEGGNSPLHF	TGTGCCAGCAGCGAGGGAGGTAATTCACCCCTCCACTTT
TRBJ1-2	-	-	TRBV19	CASSIGQANYGYTF	TGTGCCAGTAGTATAGGACAGGCTAACTATGGCTACACCTTC
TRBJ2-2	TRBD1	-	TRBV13	CASSSSDRAGGELFF	TGTGCCAGCAGCTCAAGCGACAGGGCCGGCGGGGAGCTGTTTTTT
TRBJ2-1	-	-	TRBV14	CASSQDRSGPSYNEQFF	TGTGCCAGCAGCCAAGATCGGAGCGGACCCTCCTACAATGAGCAGTTCTTC
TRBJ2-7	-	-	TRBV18	CASSPENKPYEQYF	TGTGCCAGCTCACCAGAGAACAAGCCCTACGAGCAGTACTTC
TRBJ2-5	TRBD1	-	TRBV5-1	CASSLEGGRETQYF	TGCGCCAGCAGCTTGGAAGGGGGCAGGGAGACCCAGTACTTC
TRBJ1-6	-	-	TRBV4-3	CASSQDLGRHSPLHF	TGCGCCAGCAGCCAAGATCTTGGACGACATTCACCCCTCCACTTT
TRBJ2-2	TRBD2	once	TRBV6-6	CASSRLAGGPNTGELFF	TGTGCCAGCAGCCGACTAGCGGGGGGCCCGAACACCGGGGAGCTGTTTTTT
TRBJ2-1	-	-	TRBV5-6	CASSLVGTVGNEQFF	TGTGCCAGCAGCTTGGTCGGTACAGTTGGCAATGAGCAGTTCTTC
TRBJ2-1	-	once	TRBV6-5	CASSYEVWGDEQFF	TGTGCCAGCAGTTACGAGGTCTGGGGCGATGAGCAGTTCTTC
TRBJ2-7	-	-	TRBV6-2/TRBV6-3	CASSSEAQATDYEQYF	TGTGCCAGCAGTTCCGAGGCACAGGCGACGGACTACGAGCAGTACTTC
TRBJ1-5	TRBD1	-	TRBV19	CASSMRTGHSNQPQHF	TGTGCCAGTAGTATGAGGACAGGGCACAGCAATCAGCCCCAGCATTTT
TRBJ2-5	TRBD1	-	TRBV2	CASSELGGLETQYF	TGTGCCAGCAGTGAGTTAGGGGGCTTAGAGACCCAGTACTTC
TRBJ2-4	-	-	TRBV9	CASSPIPQEGGFTKNIQYF	TGTGCCAGCAGCCCCATACCTCAGGAAGGGGGTTTTACCAAAAACATTCAGTACTTC
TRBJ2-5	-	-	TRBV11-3	CASSCIVGTQYF	TGTGCCAGCAGCTGCATAGTGGGGACCCAGTACTTC
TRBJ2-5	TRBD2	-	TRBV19	CASSIGPTSGGADNQYF	TGTGCCAGTAGTATAGGCCCGACTAGCGGGGGGGCGGACAACCAGTACTTC
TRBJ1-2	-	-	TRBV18	CASSTGNYGYTF	TGTGCCAGCTCAACAGGGAACTATGGCTACACCTTC
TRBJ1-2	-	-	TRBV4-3	CASSQDVGGGYTF	TGCGCCAGCAGCCAAGATGTAGGCGGGGGCTACACCTTC
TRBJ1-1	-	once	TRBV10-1	CASSESDTEAFF	TGCGCCAGCAGTGAGTCCGACACTGAAGCTTTCTTT
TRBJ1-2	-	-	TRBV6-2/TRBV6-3	CASSDPTRPGGGYTF	TGTGCCAGCAGTGACCCGACAAGGCCCGGCGGCGGCTACACCTTC
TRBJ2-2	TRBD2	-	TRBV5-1	CASSPYGLAGGNTGELFF	TGCGCCAGCAGCCCATACGGACTAGCCGGGGGGAACACCGGGGAGCTGTTTTTT
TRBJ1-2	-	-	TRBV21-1	CASSKDRDGQIPNYGYTF	TGTGCCAGCAGCAAGGACCGGGACGGTCAAATTCCTAACTATGGCTACACCTTC
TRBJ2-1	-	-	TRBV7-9	CASSLLEAYNEQFF	TGTGCCAGCAGCTTACTGGAAGCCTACAATGAGCAGTTCTTC
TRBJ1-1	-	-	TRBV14	CASSLMTFTEAFF	TGTGCCAGCAGCCTCATGACATTTACTGAAGCTTTCTTT
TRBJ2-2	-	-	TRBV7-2	CASSRPGELFF	TGTGCCAGCAGCCGTCCGGGGGAGCTGTTTTTT
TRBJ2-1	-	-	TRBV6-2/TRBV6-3	CASSLVVGDNEQFF	TGTGCCAGCAGCCTCGTTGTGGGGGACAATGAGCAGTTCTTC
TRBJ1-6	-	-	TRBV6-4	CASSDSGGPNSPLHF	TGTGCCAGCAGTGACTCTGGAGGGCCTAATTCACCCCTCCACTTT